Sequencing of this T cell receptor beta chain was carried out in a study of blood T cell repertoires in COVID-19. On the study more broadly: The United States, Italy and Spain were the sources of the acute and convalescent COVID-19 samples.

A single count supports this clone. Germline V CDR1 and CDR2: SGHAT, FQNNGV. V dropped 3 bases and J dropped 10; count of bases not matched to a gene: 6. The CDR3 loop spans 14 amino acids. Per the original data handling: For nucleated cells, counts were estimated from reference gene primer amplification. Profiling relied on immunoSEQ multiplex PCR, and the TCRdb table lists in-frame clones only, not all of them. V and J calls and clone size are those listed in that table; D and trimming were worked out from the DNA. This table holds about 97,000 clones, approximately 81% found once. Material: peripheral blood. This sequence joins TRBV11-2 and TRBJ2-7, with TRBD2 identical over 13 bases. This TCR was recovered from a woman in her 70s with active or convalescent COVID-19. The CDR3 is CASSLTSGRLEQYF. In DNA form, the CDR3 reads TGTGCCAGCAGCTTGACTAGCGGGAGGTTGGAACAGTACTTC.